This paragraph reports one T cell receptor (beta chain). The authors' processing: Samples ranged from about 20,000 to 750,000 TCRs, with a median of 95,638. TCRdb itself ran the RACE reads through MiXCR, one entry per CDR3 protein. TCRdb, not the authors, supplied the V and J calls. The data hold 190,000 or so distinct CDR3 sequences, with approximately 29% observed a single time. This entry belongs to a study of human T cells and chemical hapten exposure. Turning to the study itself: The scalp of each patient received a weekly diphenylcyclopropenone dose for the full roughly 25-week study.

Time point specified: pre-sensitization, week 0. Treatment denoted: therapeutic diphenylcyclopropenone sensitization with weekly scalp DPC. Germline CDR1 reads SGHAT; CDR2 reads FQDESV (reference sequence). Trimming cost V 5 bases and J 0 bases; bases outside gene matches: 8. This CDR3 contains 17 residues. This chain connects TRBV11-1 to TRBJ2-2; 8 bases fit TRBD2. The sample here was whole blood, taken in connection with sensitization to the hapten diphenylcyclopropenone (DPC). The receptor was isolated from a woman between 25 and 40 years old with alopecia areata. Some clones in this sample may be carry-over from other donors' samples. DNA of the CDR3: TGTGCCAGCAGCCCGGGGGGGGCCGGGTCGAACACCGGGGAGCTGTTTTTT. As protein: CASSPGGAGSNTGELFF.